This T cell receptor (beta chain) stems from a study of response to subunit inactivated influenza vaccine. CDR3 size: 15 residues. In germline, CDR1 is SQVTM, CDR2 ANQGSEA. Germline trimming cut 2 bases from V and 5 bases from J; bases unmatched to any gene: 9. Study-level results: Each seasonal flu vaccination may recruit only limited new T cells, authors suggested.

Each CDR3 protein gets one entry after TCRdb re-called the RT-PCR reads with MiXCR. Among 650,000 to 700,000 distinct CDR3 sequences listed, more than 15% were seen once. This clonotype appeared a few times. Its specificity is unknown. The sequencing used PBMCs from blood, collected 12 days after vaccination. This chain links TRBV29-1 with TRBJ2-3; 8 nucleotides agree with TRBD2. The sequence was obtained from a man between 50 and 59 years old who received an inactivated influenza vaccine. CDR3 protein: CSVEQSGGNVDTQYF. Here the CDR3 DNA reads TGCAGCGTTGAACAGTCGGGAGGGAACGTAGATACGCAGTATTTT.